What follows are 21 T cell receptor beta chains derived from one specimen sequenced in a study of blood T cell repertoires in COVID-19 (dated by TCRdb to 2020 to 2021). The library was built by means of the immunoSEQ multiplex PCR assay. The clones in this table, taken by TCRdb from immuneACCESS, are in-frame only. Not every clone is retained; where verified, under half of the shortfall comes from an unresolved V gene, and the cause of the rest is unknown. The table for this sample lists about 140,000 clones; roughly four fifths of them were counted only once. Roughly 9% of the sample comes from the top ten. Sequencing was performed on peripheral blood. Every receptor here comes from a woman between 50 and 59 years old with active or convalescent COVID-19.

The chain links TRBV7-2 to TRBJ2-5; D is unresolved. CDR1 and CDR2 from the germline V gene are SGHTA and FQGNSA. Trimming left V 6 bases short and J 0 bases short, with 14 bases between. This CDR3 is 15 amino acids long. The CDR3 reads CASSPGDTYQETQYF. In DNA form, the CDR3 reads TGTGCCAGCAGTCCTGGAGATACGTACCAAGAGACCCAGTACTTC. The full variable domain, in which reference TRBV7-2 and TRBJ2-5 provide the parts outside the CDR3, is GAGVSQSPSNKVTEKGKDVELRCDPISGHTALYWYRQSLGQGLEFLIYFQGNSAPDKSGLPSDRFSAERTGGSVSTLTIQRTQQEDSAVYLCASSPGDTYQETQYFGPGTRLLVL.

The genes are TRBV19 and TRBJ1-5, with D possibly being TRBD1 (6 bases). Trimming pared 3 bases from V and 2 bases from J, leaving 17 bases between. The CDR3 totals 17 residues. The germline V gene has CDR1 LNHDA and CDR2 SQIVND (reference sequence). This CDR3 reads CASSMFPTGQGNQPQHF. The CDR3 bases are TGTGCCAGTAGTATGTTTCCGACAGGCCAGGGCAATCAGCCCCAGCATTTT.

This chain connects TRBV4-3 to TRBJ1-2; 7 nucleotides line up with TRBD1. Germline-derived CDR1 and CDR2 are LGHNA and YSLEER. The CDR3 length is 15 residues. The J segment lost 0 bases and the V segment lost 7 bases, leaving 8 bases of the junction unmatched. The CDR3 reads CASMSRTGPNYGYTF. The CDR3 DNA follows: TGCGCCAGCATGAGTCGGACAGGCCCTAACTATGGCTACACCTTC.

V usage is TRBV25-1 and J usage is TRBJ1-1; D is uncertain. This CDR3 is built from 14 residues. Germline CDR1 reads MGHDK; CDR2 reads SYGVNS. The germline V and J ends were trimmed by 4 bases and 1 base, with 10 bases remaining between them. This CDR3 reads CASSASAANTEAFF. The CDR3, as DNA: TGTGCCAGCAGTGCCTCGGCGGCGAACACTGAAGCTTTCTTT. Filled out from reference TRBV25-1 and TRBJ1-1, the complete variable domain reads EADIYQTPRYLVIGTGKKITLECSQTMGHDKMYWYQQDPGMELHLIHYSYGVNSTEKGDLSSESTVSRIRTEHFPLTLESARPSHTSQYLCASSASAANTEAFFGQGTRLTVV.

Only one count was recorded for this clone. V and J are TRBV12-3 or TRBV12-4 and TRBJ1-2; 7 nucleotides match TRBD1. The CDR3 totals 12 residues. After removal of 6 bases from V and 5 bases from J, the junction contained 3 bases not matched to a gene. The CDR3 sequence: CASRTGEYGYTF. In DNA, the CDR3 is TGTGCCAGCAGAACAGGGGAGTATGGCTACACCTTC.

J is TRBJ1-1 and V is TRBV6-5; D not resolved. The V gene's germline CDR1 is MNHEY and CDR2 SVGAGI. This CDR3 spans 12 amino acids. Trimming left V 7 bases short and J 2 bases short, with 8 bases between. CDR3: CASIGDNTEAFF. The CDR3 DNA reads TGTGCCAGCATCGGTGATAACACTGAAGCTTTCTTT.

The DNA for the CDR3 is TGTGCCACCCAGGGGAACACCGGGGAGCTGTTTTTT. Protein: CATQGNTGELFF. This chain links TRBV6-5 with TRBJ2-2, with D possibly matching TRBD1 (5 bases). The germline V and J ends were trimmed by 10 bases and 1 base, with 7 bases remaining between them. CDR1 is MNHEY and CDR2 is SVGAGI in the germline V gene. The CDR3 loop spans 12 amino acids.

The chain couples TRBV10-3 to TRBJ1-3; D might be TRBD1 (5 bases). The CDR3 contains 15 residues. With 3 bases removed from V and 4 bases from J, the gap between germline ends came to 13 bases. Germline assignment: CDR1 ENHRY and CDR2 SYGVKD. This CDR3 is CAISDREERGNTIYF. CDR3 nucleotide sequence: TGTGCCATCAGTGACAGGGAGGAGAGGGGAAACACCATATATTTT.

The CDR3 DNA follows: TGTGCCAGCAGCTCACAGGGGACAGCAAGCCGCACTGAAGCTTTCTTT. It encodes CASSSQGTASRTEAFF. The chain recombines TRBV7-8 with TRBJ1-1, with 7 bases matching TRBD1. The V and J ends lost 4 bases and 4 bases, in that order; junction bases with no gene match: 12. The CDR3 totals 16 residues. Germline loops: CDR1 SGHVS, CDR2 FQNEAQ.

The CDR3 protein is CASSLATGGLNTEAFF. The CDR3 nucleotides are TGCGCCAGCAGCTTGGCCACAGGGGGCCTGAACACTGAAGCTTTCTTT. The chain joins TRBV5-1 to TRBJ1-1, with 9 positions matching TRBD1. V gave up 0 bases and J gave up 0 bases; unmatched junction bases: 3. The germline V gene encodes CDR1 SGHRS and CDR2 YFSETQ. The CDR3 spans 16 residues.

The CDR3 DNA sequence: TGTGCCAGCAGCTTGCTTTCCGGACAGGGGTCCCAAGGCACTGAAGCTTTCTTT. Its translation: CASSLLSGQGSQGTEAFF. The chain is built from TRBV5-6 and TRBJ1-1, with 9 bases matching TRBD1. Germline V CDR1 and CDR2: SGHDT, YYEEEE. The CDR3 spans 18 residues. V lost 1 base, J lost 4 bases, and 14 bases stayed unmatched.

The J gene is TRBJ1-6, the V gene TRBV5-6; maybe TRBD1 (6 bases). The length of the CDR3 is 14 residues. Germline CDR1 is SGHDT and CDR2 is YYEEEE. V lost 4 bases to trimming and J lost 6 bases, with 11 bases between them. CDR3 loop: CASSPVGGNSPLHF. CDR3 nucleotide sequence: TGTGCCAGCAGCCCGGTAGGGGGTAATTCACCCCTCCACTTT.

V usage is TRBV15 and J usage is TRBJ2-4; TRBD2 aligns across 8 bases. The length of the CDR3 is 13 residues. Germline CDR1 LNHNV, CDR2 YYDKDF (reference sequence). J was trimmed by 0 bases and V by 10 bases; bases with no gene match: 2. CDR3 region: CASRGGAKNIQYF. In DNA form, the CDR3 reads TGTGCCAGCCGGGGGGGAGCCAAAAACATTCAGTACTTC.

This rearrangement joins TRBV6-2 or TRBV6-3 to TRBJ1-4; 7 bases map to TRBD1. Germline CDR1 reads MNHEY; CDR2 reads SVGEGT. This CDR3 region has 14 residues. V dropped 4 bases and J dropped 4; count of bases not matched to a gene: 3. This CDR3 is CASSWTGSNEKLFF. CDR3 nucleotide sequence: TGTGCCAGCAGTTGGACAGGAAGTAATGAAAAACTGTTTTTT.

The rearrangement joins TRBV10-3 to TRBJ1-6, with 8 bases fitting TRBD1. CDR3 length equals 17 residues. J was trimmed by 2 bases and V by 4 bases; bases with no gene match: 7. Germline loops: CDR1 ENHRY, CDR2 SYGVKD. CDR3 amino acids: CAISGDAGGPYNSPLHF. CDR3 in DNA: TGTGCCATCAGTGGGGACGCAGGGGGCCCCTATAATTCACCCCTCCACTTT.

The chain is built from TRBV7-2 and TRBJ1-2; D remains unclear. CDR3 length equals 13 residues. Germline CDR1 and CDR2: SGHTA and FQGNSA. The V gene lost 1 base and the J gene lost 4 bases, with 7 bases spanning the gap. The CDR3 here is CASSLGTAYGYTF. In DNA form, the CDR3 reads TGTGCCAGCAGCTTAGGAACAGCCTATGGCTACACCTTC.

This chain connects TRBV7-8 to TRBJ2-7; tentative D call: TRBD1 (5 bases). CDR3 length equals 14 residues. The V end lost 5 bases, the J end lost 1 base, and 12 bases lay between the germline ends. Germline V CDR1 and CDR2: SGHVS, FQNEAQ. CDR3 sequence: CASSIGAGSYEQYF. For the CDR3, the DNA is TGTGCCAGCAGCATTGGGGCAGGGTCCTACGAGCAGTACTTC.

The chain couples TRBV12-3 or TRBV12-4 to TRBJ2-1, with unresolved D. CDR3 size: 13 residues. The V end was cut by 6 bases, the J end by 3 bases, with 9 bases between. CDR3 coding DNA: TGTGCCAGCAGACGACTGGACTACAATGAGCAGTTCTTC. It yields the protein CASRRLDYNEQFF.

This clone was counted between two and nine times. V usage is TRBV19 and J usage is TRBJ1-1; 7 bases line up with TRBD1. The CDR3 has 14 amino acids. The V gene's germline CDR1 is LNHDA and CDR2 SQIVND (reference sequence). V gave up 0 bases and J gave up 12 bases; unmatched junction bases: 10. In DNA, the CDR3 is TGTGCCAGTAGTATAGACACGACAGGGCGGGTAACTTTCTTT. Protein sequence: CASSIDTTGRVTFF.

V usage is TRBV5-6 and J usage is TRBJ1-4, with 7 bases fitting TRBD1. V lost 0 bases, J lost 1 base, and 12 bases stayed unmatched. The CDR3 is 19 amino acids. Germline lookup yields CDR1 SGHDT and CDR2 YYEEEE. CDR3 sequence: CASSLGPEQGMGTNEKLFF. CDR3 coding DNA: TGTGCCAGCAGCTTGGGCCCTGAACAGGGGATGGGAACTAATGAAAAACTGTTTTTT.

The chain carries TRBV7-2 and TRBJ2-1; maybe TRBD2 (10 bases). CDR1 is SGHTA and CDR2 is FQGNSA in the germline V gene. The CDR3 runs to 17 residues. Trimming took 0 bases from V and 4 from J, leaving 16 bases between them. CDR3 bases: TGTGCCAGCAGCTTAGCGACAGGGGGACTAGCGTACAATGAGCAGTTCTTC. This codes for CASSLATGGLAYNEQFF.